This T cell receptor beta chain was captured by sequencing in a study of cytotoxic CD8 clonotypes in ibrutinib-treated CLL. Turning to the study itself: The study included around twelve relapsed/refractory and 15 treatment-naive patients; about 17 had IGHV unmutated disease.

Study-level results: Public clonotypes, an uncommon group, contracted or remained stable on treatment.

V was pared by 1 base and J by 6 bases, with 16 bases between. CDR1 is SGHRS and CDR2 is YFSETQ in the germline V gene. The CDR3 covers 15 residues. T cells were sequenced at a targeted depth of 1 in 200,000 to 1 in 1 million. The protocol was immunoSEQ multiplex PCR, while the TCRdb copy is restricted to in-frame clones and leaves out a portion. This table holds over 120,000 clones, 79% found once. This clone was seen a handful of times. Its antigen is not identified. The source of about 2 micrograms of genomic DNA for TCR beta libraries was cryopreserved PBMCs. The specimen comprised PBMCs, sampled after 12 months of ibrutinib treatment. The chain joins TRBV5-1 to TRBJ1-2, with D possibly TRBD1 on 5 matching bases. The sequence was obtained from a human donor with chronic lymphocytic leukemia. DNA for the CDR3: TGCGCCAGCAGCTTGCCGGGCAGTACGGGACATGGCTACACCTTC. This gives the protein CASSLPGSTGHGYTF.